Listed here are 14 T cell receptor beta chains from one sample, sequenced in a study of blood T cell repertoires in COVID-19. Generated by immunoSEQ multiplex PCR, the TCRdb table keeps only in-frame clones and is missing some. The data contain a few hundred thousand clones, about nine tenths of them singletons. The sample comprised peripheral blood. The receptor source for this set is a woman in her twenties or thirties with COVID-19, enrolled during active disease.

The chain uses TRBV25-1 and TRBJ1-4, with 7 bases fitting TRBD1. J was trimmed by 4 bases and V by 9 bases; bases with no gene match: 11. The CDR3 totals 15 residues. CDR1 and CDR2 from the germline V gene are MGHDK and SYGVNS. CDR3 residues: CASAPVRGDNEKLFF. As DNA, the CDR3 is TGTGCCAGTGCCCCCGTCAGGGGGGATAATGAAAAACTGTTTTTT.

This chain uses TRBV10-3 with TRBJ1-5; TRBD1 matches at 7 bases. J was trimmed by 5 bases and V by 0 bases; bases with no gene match: 4. The CDR3 runs 15 residues. From germline, CDR1 is ENHRY and CDR2 SYGVKD. This CDR3 is CAISESRDSYQPQHF. In DNA, the CDR3 is TGTGCCATCAGTGAGTCCCGGGACAGTTATCAGCCCCAGCATTTT.

J is TRBJ1-5 and V is TRBV28; D may be TRBD1 (6 bases). This CDR3 contains 16 residues. The V end lost 5 bases, the J end lost 9 bases, and 23 bases lay between the germline ends. Germline-derived CDR1 and CDR2 are MDHEN and SYDVKM. This CDR3 reads CASSTWPQGPPRPQHF. CDR3 sequence (DNA): TGTGCCAGCAGTACGTGGCCCCAGGGGCCGCCACGGCCCCAGCATTTT.

The chain joins TRBV27 to TRBJ2-5; 10 bases map to TRBD2. CDR1 is MNHEY and CDR2 is SMNVEV in the germline V gene (reference sequence). V was clipped by 3 bases and J by 5 bases; unmatched bases: 3. The CDR3 has 14 amino acids. DNA of the CDR3: TGTGCCAGCAGTTTCAGCGGGAGGGGGGAGACCCAGTACTTC. Protein sequence: CASSFSGRGETQYF.

This sequence joins TRBV7-9 and TRBJ2-2, with TRBD1 identical over 9 bases. Per germline, CDR1 SEHNR and CDR2 FQNEAQ (reference sequence). Germline trimming cut 5 bases from V and 6 bases from J; bases unmatched to any gene: 7. The CDR3 is made up of 15 amino acids. CDR3 sequence: CASSRSGQGSGELFF. CDR3 nucleotides: TGTGCCAGCAGCCGATCGGGACAGGGATCCGGGGAGCTGTTTTTT.

The J gene is TRBJ1-6, the V gene TRBV7-8; perhaps TRBD1 as D (6 bases). The CDR3 length is 12 residues. CDR1 is SGHVS and CDR2 is FQNEAQ in the germline V gene. V was pared by 5 bases and J by 10 bases, with 9 bases between. The CDR3 DNA follows: TGTGCCAGCAGCCAGGGGATGTCACCCCTCCACTTT. Its translation: CASSQGMSPLHF.

The genes are TRBV5-1 and TRBJ2-7; 10 bases match TRBD2. The length of the CDR3 is 14 residues. Unmatched junction bases numbered 6, after V lost 2 bases and J lost 7 bases. The V gene's germline CDR1 is SGHRS and CDR2 YFSETQ. The CDR3 region is CASSLGTSVKEQYF. Written as DNA, the CDR3 is TGCGCCAGCAGCTTAGGGACTAGCGTCAAGGAGCAGTACTTC.

The V gene is TRBV7-2, the J gene TRBJ2-5; 10 nucleotides line up with TRBD2. Per the germline V gene, CDR1 is SGHTA and CDR2 is FQGNSA. The CDR3 loop spans 19 amino acids. The trim removed 5 bases at V and 5 bases at J, leaving 20 bases unmatched. CDR3 bases: TGTGCCAGCAGCCTCATAGCGGGGGGACTAGCCCCCTCCGGGGAGACCCAGTACTTC. It codes for CASSLIAGGLAPSGETQYF. The full variable domain, with the rest looked up from reference TRBV7-2 and TRBJ2-5, is GAGVSQSPSNKVTEKGKDVELRCDPISGHTALYWYRQSLGQGLEFLIYFQGNSAPDKSGLPSDRFSAERTGGSVSTLTIQRTQQEDSAVYLCASSLIAGGLAPSGETQYFGPGTRLLVL.

The CDR3 sequence: CASSYAGTANSPLHF. The DNA for the CDR3 is TGTGCCAGCAGTTACGCCGGGACAGCCAATTCACCCCTCCACTTT. The chain joins TRBV6-5 to TRBJ1-6; 7 bases are shared with TRBD1. V lost 2 bases, J lost 7 bases, and 5 bases stayed unmatched. Germline CDR1 and CDR2: MNHEY and SVGAGI. The CDR3 contains 15 residues.

This rearrangement joins TRBV5-4 to TRBJ2-7; D unclear. Trimming cost V 0 bases and J 2 bases, with 6 bases left between them. The CDR3 has 13 amino acids. Germline assignment: CDR1 SGHNT and CDR2 YYREEE (reference sequence). The CDR3, as DNA: TGTGCCAGCAGCTTGGACAGCACCTACGAGCAGTACTTC. This gives the protein CASSLDSTYEQYF.

V gene TRBV21-1 combines with J gene TRBJ1-4; TRBD1, the table's D call, lacks a check against the DNA. TRBV21-1 is an annotated pseudogene. The length of the CDR3 is 14 residues. The CDR3, as DNA: TGTGCCAGCAGGATACAGGGTAACAATGAAAAACTGTTTTTT. Translating gives CASRIQGNNEKLFF.

The chain combines TRBV18 with TRBJ2-7; D uncertain. Germline V gene lookup returns CDR1 KGHSH and CDR2 LQKENI. The CDR3 spans 13 residues. Deletions cut 3 bases from V and 2 bases from J, with 8 bases between. In DNA, the CDR3 is TGTGCCAGCTCACCTTCCTCTGCCTACGAGCAGTACTTC. This gives the protein CASSPSSAYEQYF.

The V gene is TRBV10-3, the J gene TRBJ1-5, with 7 bases lining up with TRBD1. The length of the CDR3 is 14 residues. The germline gives CDR1 ENHRY, CDR2 SYGVKD. Germline trimming cut 4 bases from V and 3 bases from J; bases unmatched to any gene: 3. DNA for the CDR3: TGTGCCATCAGTGGGGGACAGCTCAATCAGCCCCAGCATTTT. This codes for CAISGGQLNQPQHF.

The chain joins TRBV2 to TRBJ1-2, with TRBD1 identical over 8 bases. This CDR3 spans 14 amino acids. The V gene's germline CDR1 is SNHLY and CDR2 FYNNEI. After removal of 8 bases from V and 4 bases from J, the junction contained 9 bases not matched to a gene. CDR3 sequence reads: CASGGQVGGYGYTF. The DNA of the CDR3 is TGTGCCAGCGGGGGACAGGTAGGAGGCTATGGCTACACCTTC.